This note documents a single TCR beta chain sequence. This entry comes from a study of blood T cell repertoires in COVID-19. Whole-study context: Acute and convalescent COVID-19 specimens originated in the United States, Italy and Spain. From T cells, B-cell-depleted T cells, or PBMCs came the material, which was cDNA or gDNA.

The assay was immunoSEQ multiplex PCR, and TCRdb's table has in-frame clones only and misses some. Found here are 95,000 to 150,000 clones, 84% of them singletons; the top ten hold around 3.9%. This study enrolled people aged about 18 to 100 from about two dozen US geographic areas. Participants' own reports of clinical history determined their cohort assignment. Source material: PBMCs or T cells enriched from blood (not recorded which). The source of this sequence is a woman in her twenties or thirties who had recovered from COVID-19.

CDR3: CASSVDGRGTEAFF. CDR3 in DNA: TGTGCCAGCAGCGTAGACGGTAGAGGCACTGAAGCTTTCTTT. The chain carries TRBV9 and TRBJ1-1; D call uncertain. V gave up 0 bases and J gave up 4 bases, with 10 bases separating them. Germline V CDR1 and CDR2: SGDLS, YYNGEE. This CDR3 is built from 14 residues.